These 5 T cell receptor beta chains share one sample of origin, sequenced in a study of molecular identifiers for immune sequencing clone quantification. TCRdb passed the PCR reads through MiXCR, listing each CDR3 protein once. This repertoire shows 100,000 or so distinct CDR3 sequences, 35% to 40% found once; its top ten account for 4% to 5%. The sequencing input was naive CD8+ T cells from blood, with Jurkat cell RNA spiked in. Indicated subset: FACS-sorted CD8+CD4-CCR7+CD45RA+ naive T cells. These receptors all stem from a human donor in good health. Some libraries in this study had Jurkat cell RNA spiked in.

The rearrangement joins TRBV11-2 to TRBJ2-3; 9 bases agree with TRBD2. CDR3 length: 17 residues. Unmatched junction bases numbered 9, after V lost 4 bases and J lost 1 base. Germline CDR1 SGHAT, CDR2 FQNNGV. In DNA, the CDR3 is TGTGCCAGCAGCTACCTAGCGGGAAGGGGGCGCACAGATACGCAGTATTTT. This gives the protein CASSYLAGRGRTDTQYF.

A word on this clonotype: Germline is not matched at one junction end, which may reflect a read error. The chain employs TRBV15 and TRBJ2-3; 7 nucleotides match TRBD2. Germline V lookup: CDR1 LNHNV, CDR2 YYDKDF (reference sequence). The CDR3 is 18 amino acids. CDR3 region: CATRGFFYGRELTDTRYF. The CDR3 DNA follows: TGTGCCACCAGGGGATTCTTTTATGGGCGGGAGTTAACAGATACGCGGTATTTT. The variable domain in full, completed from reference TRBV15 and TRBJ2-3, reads DAMVIQNPRYQVTQFGKPVTLSCSQTLNHNVMYWYQQKSSQAPKLLFHYYDKDFNNEADTPDNFQSRRPNTSFCFLDIRSPGLGDTAMYLCATRGFFYGRELTDTRYFGPGTRLTVL.

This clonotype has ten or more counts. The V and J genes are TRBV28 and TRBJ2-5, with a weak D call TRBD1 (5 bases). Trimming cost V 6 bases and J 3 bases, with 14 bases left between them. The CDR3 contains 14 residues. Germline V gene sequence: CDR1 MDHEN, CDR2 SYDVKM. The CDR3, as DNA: TGTGCCAGCAGCTCCCTACAGGAGAAAGAGACCCAGTACTTC. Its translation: CASSSLQEKETQYF.

CDR3 amino acids: CSASWGTEAFF. CDR3 DNA: TGCAGTGCTTCGTGGGGCACTGAAGCTTTCTTT. The gene calls are TRBV20-1 and TRBJ1-1; D unresolved. The length of the CDR3 is 11 residues. Per germline, CDR1 DFQATT and CDR2 SNEGSKA (reference sequence). V was shortened by 5 bases and J by 4 bases, with 8 bases between the two germline ends.

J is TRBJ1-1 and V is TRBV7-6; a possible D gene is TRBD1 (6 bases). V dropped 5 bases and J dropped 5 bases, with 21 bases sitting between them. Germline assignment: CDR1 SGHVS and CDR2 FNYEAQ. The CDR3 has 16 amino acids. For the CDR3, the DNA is TGTGCCAGCAGCCTACGGCCGGGGGGCGTTGGGACTGAAGCTTTCTTT. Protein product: CASSLRPGGVGTEAFF. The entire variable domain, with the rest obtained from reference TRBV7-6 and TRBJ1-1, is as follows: GAGVSQSPRYKVTKRGQDVALRCDPISGHVSLYWYRQALGQGPEFLTYFNYEAQQDKSGLPNDRFSAERPEGSISTLTIQRTEQRDSAMYRCASSLRPGGVGTEAFFGQGTRLTVV.